What follows are 18 T cell receptor beta chains derived from one specimen sequenced in a study of identifying expanded T cells in peripheral blood. Using immunoSEQ multiplex PCR, the repertoire was profiled, and TCRdb retains in-frame clones only, with some absent. The sample includes 45,000 to 60,000 clones, roughly four fifths of them seen just once. Sequencing was performed on blood. These TCRs come from a person aged 18-70 years in good health.

As concerns this clone: At one of its ends the junction is not consistent with the germline gene, which may arise from a read error. V gene TRBV10-3 combines with J gene TRBJ2-1; D assignment may be TRBD1 or TRBD2 (5 bases each). Germline-derived CDR1 and CDR2 are ENHRY and SYGVKD. The CDR3 runs 15 residues. The CDR3 DNA is TGTGCCATGAGTGGAACGGGGTCGAAGGGGAATGAGCAGTTCTTC. Translated, it gives CAMSGTGSKGNEQFF.

This clone appeared a few times. The chain employs TRBV2 and TRBJ1-2; D gene unclear. The CDR3 has 13 amino acids. Germline V lookup: CDR1 SNHLY, CDR2 FYNNEI. V shed 2 bases and J shed 4 bases, with 8 bases lying between them. The DNA of the CDR3 is TGTGCCAGCAGTGAATCGCAGATCTATGGCTACACCTTC. Its protein product is CASSESQIYGYTF.

The CDR3: CASSGGLAGTDTQYF. DNA for the CDR3: TGTGCCAGCAGTGGGGGACTAGCGGGCACAGATACGCAGTATTTT. The V gene is TRBV2, the J gene TRBJ2-3, with TRBD2 identical over 11 bases. The V gene end was trimmed by 4 bases and the J gene end by 1 base; junction bases not matched to a gene: 1. The CDR3 runs 15 residues. CDR1 and CDR2 (germline): SNHLY, FYNNEI.

The chain couples TRBV27 to TRBJ2-2; 11 bases map to TRBD2. With V trimmed by 5 bases and J by 8 bases, 4 bases remained unmatched. CDR1 and CDR2 from the germline V gene are MNHEY and SMNVEV (reference sequence). The CDR3 sequence is 14 residues long. The CDR3 sequence is CASSGTSGGGELFF. The CDR3 coding sequence is TGTGCCAGCAGTGGCACTAGCGGGGGTGGGGAGCTGTTTTTT.

There are a few counts of this clone. The chain combines TRBV7-2 with TRBJ2-1; 9 bases line up with TRBD1. CDR3 length: 16 residues. V lost 2 bases to trimming and J lost 3 bases; unmatched junction nucleotides: 5. Per germline, CDR1 SGHTA and CDR2 FQGNSA. The CDR3 sequence: CASSLTLGQGYNEQFF. CDR3 DNA sequence: TGTGCCAGCAGCTTAACGCTGGGACAGGGCTACAATGAGCAGTTCTTC.

The CDR3 sequence: CASSPPRPLNSPLHF. The CDR3 bases are TGTGCCAGCAGTCCGCCAAGACCACTTAATTCACCCCTCCACTTT. This chain uses TRBV27 with TRBJ1-6, with unresolved D. The germline V gene encodes CDR1 MNHEY and CDR2 SMNVEV (reference sequence). CDR3 length: 15 residues. V lost 5 bases and J 6 bases, leaving 14 bases between the germline ends.

The gene calls are TRBV11-2 and TRBJ2-7, with no clear D. Germline assignment: CDR1 SGHAT and CDR2 FQNNGV. The CDR3 sequence is 13 residues long. V was shortened by 3 bases and J by 7 bases, with 13 bases between the two germline ends. In nucleotides, the CDR3 is TGTGCCAGCAGCTTTCTGGCGCGGCGGGAGCAGTACTTC. Its translation is CASSFLARREQYF.

The rearrangement links TRBV7-8 to TRBJ2-7; 7 bases are a match to TRBD1. Trimming took 5 bases from V and 3 from J; bases not matched to a gene: 4. The CDR3 covers 13 residues. Germline CDR1 and CDR2: SGHVS and FQNEAQ. The CDR3, as DNA: TGTGCCAGCAGCCGGGACAGCCTCTACGAGCAGTACGTC. The encoded protein is CASSRDSLYEQYV.

This chain connects TRBV29-1 to TRBJ2-3; D might be TRBD2 (5 bases). In germline, CDR1 is SQVTM, CDR2 ANQGSEA. CDR3 length: 11 amino acids. Trimming cost V 7 bases and J 4 bases, with 9 bases left between them. The CDR3 loop is CSGLRADTQYF. In DNA, the CDR3 is TGCAGCGGACTAAGGGCAGATACGCAGTATTTT.

The CDR3 is CASSISPTRGNEQFF. CDR3 in DNA: TGTGCCAGTAGTATATCCCCGACTAGGGGCAATGAGCAGTTCTTC. The gene calls are TRBV19 and TRBJ2-1, with TRBD2 as a possible D gene (6 bases). Germline loops: CDR1 LNHDA, CDR2 SQIVND (reference sequence). V was cut by 2 bases and J by 6 bases, with 14 bases left in between. The CDR3 is 15 amino acids.

The V call is TRBV5-1, the J call TRBJ2-5; the match to TRBD1 covers 10 bases. This CDR3 region has 14 residues. Germline V CDR1 and CDR2: SGHRS, YFSETQ. The V and J ends lost 0 bases and 4 bases, in that order; junction bases with no gene match: 0. DNA of the CDR3: TGCGCCAGCAGCTTGGGGGACAGGGGAGAGACCCAGTACTTC. It yields the protein CASSLGDRGETQYF.

The chain links TRBV9 to TRBJ2-3; no definite D call. V was cut by 3 bases and J by 5 bases, with 10 bases left in between. Germline loops: CDR1 SGDLS, CDR2 YYNGEE. The CDR3 runs to 13 residues. The CDR3 protein is CASSAPGEDTQYF. DNA for the CDR3: TGTGCCAGCAGCGCCCCTGGGGAAGATACGCAGTATTTT.

This chain connects TRBV2 to TRBJ1-4; TRBD1 might be the D (6 bases). Trimming pared 3 bases from V and 6 bases from J, leaving 11 bases between. CDR3 size: 14 residues. Germline CDR1 is SNHLY and CDR2 is FYNNEI. The CDR3: CASSDWGADEKLFF. DNA for the CDR3: TGTGCCAGCAGTGATTGGGGGGCGGATGAAAAACTGTTTTTT. The entire variable domain, with the rest obtained from reference TRBV2 and TRBJ1-4, is as follows: EPEVTQTPSHQVTQMGQEVILRCVPISNHLYFYWYRQILGQKVEFLVSFYNNEISEKSEIFDDQFSVERPDGSNFTLKIRSTKLEDSAMYFCASSDWGADEKLFFGSGTQLSVL.

Only one count was recorded for this clone. The chain combines TRBV6-6 with TRBJ2-7; D may match TRBD1 or TRBD2 (5 bases each). The CDR3 is 13 residues long. Trimming removed 5 bases from V and 5 bases from J, with 13 bases in between. The germline gives CDR1 MNHNY, CDR2 SVGAGI (reference sequence). The CDR3 bases are TGTGCCAGCAGTGTCGTTGTGGGACACGAGCAGTACGTC. Translation: CASSVVVGHEQYV.

The chain links TRBV7-2 to TRBJ2-7, with TRBD1 matching 8 bases. V shed 4 bases, J shed 4 bases, and the junction held 6 bases outside the gene matches. This CDR3 is built from 14 residues. Per the germline V gene, CDR1 is SGHTA and CDR2 is FQGNSA. CDR3 region: CASSSGQERYEQYF. The CDR3 DNA follows: TGTGCCAGCAGCTCGGGACAGGAAAGATACGAGCAGTACTTC.

In this sample, this clone turned up once. The chain links TRBV10-2 to TRBJ2-2, with 7 positions matching TRBD2. V lost 9 bases and J lost 2; bases outside the gene matches: 12. The germline V gene encodes CDR1 WSHSY and CDR2 SAAADI. CDR3 length: 16 amino acids. The CDR3 loop is CARLVGGDPNTGELFF. The CDR3 region has the DNA TGCGCCAGACTAGTTGGGGGGGACCCCAACACCGGGGAGCTGTTTTTT.

The V call is TRBV30, the J call TRBJ2-2, with D perhaps TRBD1 or TRBD2 (5 bases each). CDR3 size: 13 residues. Germline V gene sequence: CDR1 GTSNPN, CDR2 SVGIG (reference sequence). Trimming removed 3 bases at V and 6 bases at J, with 11 bases between. CDR3 bases: TGTGCCTGGAGACAGGACTTGGCCGGGGAGCTGTTTTTT. Amino acid sequence: CAWRQDLAGELFF.

This rearrangement joins TRBV6-4 to TRBJ2-3; D not resolved. CDR3 length: 14 residues. V was trimmed by 4 bases and J by 2 bases, leaving 10 bases between them. Germline CDR1 and CDR2: MRHNA and SNTAGT. The CDR3 DNA reads as TGTGCCAGCAGTGTCCAAAGCGCCACAGATACGCAGTATTTT. Encoded protein: CASSVQSATDTQYF.